Presented here are 18 T cell receptor beta chains from one specimen sequenced in a study of shared clonotypes between healthy human individuals (dated by TCRdb to 2018 to 2020). Library creation used the immunoSEQ multiplex PCR assay. The clones in this table, taken by TCRdb from immuneACCESS, are in-frame only. Not every clone is retained; where verified, under half of the shortfall comes from an unresolved V gene, and the cause of the rest is unknown. This sample is represented by approximately 500,000 clones; approximately 95% of them were singletons. The ten top clones hold 0.06% of the sample. Sequenced: naive CD4+ T cells sorted from blood. This sample's cell subset or site label indicates: CD45RA+ positively selected. The receptor source for this set is a woman aged 25 to 39 in good health.

The chain joins TRBV5-1 to TRBJ2-2, with D perhaps matching TRBD2 (5 bases). V was cut by 4 bases and J by 4 bases, with 14 bases left in between. This CDR3 is 15 amino acids long. In germline, CDR1 is SGHRS, CDR2 YFSETQ. The CDR3 region has the DNA TGCGCCAGCAGCCCGGGATCGCTATCCACCGGGGAGCTGTTTTTT. Protein sequence: CASSPGSLSTGELFF.

The V and J genes are TRBV4-2 and TRBJ2-3; D may be TRBD1 or TRBD2 (5 bases each). CDR1 LGHNA and CDR2 YNFKEQ come from the germline V gene. This CDR3 is 18 amino acids long. Between the trimmed V and J ends, which lost 0 bases and 5 bases, there was a span of 21 bases. The CDR3 nucleotides are TGTGCCAGCAGCCAAGATCCCATCGGCCGGGGCCTTGGAGATACGCAGTATTTT. Protein product: CASSQDPIGRGLGDTQYF.

The rearrangement uses TRBV28 and TRBJ2-7; D may be TRBD2 (5 bases). Germline values: CDR1 MDHEN, CDR2 SYDVKM. CDR3 size: 13 residues. Trimming pared 6 bases from V and 4 bases from J, leaving 13 bases between. DNA for the CDR3: TGTGCCAGCAGACGAGCTAGCCCTTACGAGCAGTACTTC. Its translation: CASRRASPYEQYF.

This chain links TRBV18 with TRBJ2-7, with a weak D call TRBD2 (6 bases). Germline CDR1 is KGHSH and CDR2 is LQKENI. With 6 bases removed from V and 2 bases from J, the gap between germline ends came to 17 bases. The CDR3 spans 15 residues. CDR3 loop: CASSYSGAGAYEQYF. The CDR3 nucleotides read TGTGCCAGCTCGTACTCGGGAGCCGGGGCCTACGAGCAGTACTTC.

V is TRBV7-2 and J is TRBJ1-6; a possible D gene is TRBD1 (5 bases). V lost 3 bases, J lost 1 base, and 16 bases lay in between. Germline V gene data show CDR1 as SGHTA and CDR2 as FQGNSA. There are 18 residues in the CDR3. Written as DNA, the CDR3 is TGTGCCAGCAGCTTGGTGGGGCAGCATGGGTCCTATAATTCACCCCTCCACTTT. Translated: CASSLVGQHGSYNSPLHF.

This clone was detected a few times. The V gene is TRBV7-3, the J gene TRBJ1-1; a possible D gene is TRBD1 (5 bases). The CDR3 has 13 amino acids. V lost 2 bases to trimming and J lost 1 base, with 5 bases between them. In germline, CDR1 is SGHTA, CDR2 FQGTGA. CDR3 sequence (DNA): TGTGCCAGCAGCTTAGGGACGAACACTGAAGCTTTCTTT. This codes for CASSLGTNTEAFF.

The gene calls are TRBV4-1 and TRBJ1-5; the match to TRBD1 covers 7 bases. V was clipped by 1 base and J by 4 bases; unmatched bases: 10. The CDR3 totals 17 residues. Germline loops: CDR1 MGHRA, CDR2 YSYEKL. The CDR3 sequence is CASSQGRQGRSNQPQHF. Written as DNA, the CDR3 is TGCGCCAGCAGCCAAGGTCGACAGGGACGCAGTAATCAGCCCCAGCATTTT.

CDR3 loop: CASGGNTEAFF. The CDR3 coding sequence is TGTGCCAGCGGGGGCAACACTGAAGCTTTCTTT. The chain carries TRBV2 and TRBJ1-1; the D gene is possibly TRBD1 (6 bases). Germline CDR1 and CDR2: SNHLY and FYNNEI. The CDR3 contains 11 residues. V was shortened by 8 bases and J by 2 bases, with 6 bases between the two germline ends.

V gene TRBV28 combines with J gene TRBJ2-2; D gene unclear. Germline assignment: CDR1 MDHEN and CDR2 SYDVKM. The V end lost 7 bases, the J end lost 4 bases, and 13 bases lay between the germline ends. This CDR3 is 14 amino acids long. CDR3 sequence (DNA): TGTGCCAGCAAGTATAGCAGGAGCACCGGGGAGCTGTTTTTT. This gives the protein CASKYSRSTGELFF. The entire variable domain, with the rest obtained from reference TRBV28 and TRBJ2-2, is as follows: DVKVTQSSRYLVKRTGEKVFLECVQDMDHENMFWYRQDPGLGLRLIYFSYDVKMKEKGDIPEGYSVSREKKERFSLILESASTNQTSMYLCASKYSRSTGELFFGEGSRLTVL.

This chain links TRBV28 with TRBJ1-1; 7 bases agree with TRBD1. The CDR3 length is 15 residues. Germline loops: CDR1 MDHEN, CDR2 SYDVKM. With V trimmed by 2 bases and J by 0 bases, 3 bases remained unmatched. CDR3 DNA sequence: TGTGCCAGCAGTTTAGGGGGACAGATGAACACTGAAGCTTTCTTT. Residues: CASSLGGQMNTEAFF.

The chain uses TRBV20-1 and TRBJ2-7; D not resolved. Germline loops: CDR1 DFQATT, CDR2 SNEGSKA (reference sequence). The CDR3 has 11 amino acids. V was cut by 2 bases and J by 6 bases, with 8 bases left in between. The CDR3 spells CSARIVSEQYF. In DNA form, the CDR3 reads TGCAGTGCTAGAATAGTAAGCGAGCAGTACTTC.

The CDR3 protein is CASSLLAGPSYEQYF. In DNA, the CDR3 is TGCGCCAGCAGCTTGTTGGCGGGCCCATCCTACGAGCAGTACTTC. J is TRBJ2-7 and V is TRBV5-1; tentatively, D is TRBD2 (5 bases). V dropped 1 base and J dropped 1 base, with 12 bases sitting between them. CDR3 length: 15 residues. From germline, CDR1 is SGHRS and CDR2 YFSETQ.

V and J are TRBV7-9 and TRBJ2-7; D may correspond to TRBD1 or TRBD2 (6 bases each). V lost 2 bases and J 1 base, leaving 12 bases between the germline ends. The CDR3 runs to 15 residues. From germline, CDR1 is SEHNR and CDR2 FQNEAQ (reference sequence). CDR3 sequence reads: CASSLLRGGSYEQYF. Written as DNA, the CDR3 is TGTGCCAGCAGCTTACTCAGGGGAGGATCCTACGAGCAGTACTTC.

The chain combines TRBV15 with TRBJ2-7, with 11 bases identical to TRBD2. The CDR3 runs to 16 residues. Germline V CDR1 and CDR2: LNHNV, YYDKDF (reference sequence). After removal of 2 bases from V and 3 bases from J, the junction contained 6 bases not matched to a gene. The CDR3 coding sequence is TGTGCCACCAGCAGATCGACTAGCGGGACCATCTACGAGCAGTACTTC. Translated: CATSRSTSGTIYEQYF.

The rearrangement uses TRBV5-1 and TRBJ2-3; D unresolved. CDR3 length: 13 residues. The V end was cut by 0 bases, the J end by 1 base, with 3 bases between. CDR1 and CDR2 from the germline V gene are SGHRS and YFSETQ. The CDR3 DNA reads TGCGCCAGCAGCTTGGACGGCACAGATACGCAGTATTTT. It is translated as CASSLDGTDTQYF. The whole variable domain, filled in from reference TRBV5-1 and TRBJ2-3, reads KAGVTQTPRYLIKTRGQQVTLSCSPISGHRSVSWYQQTPGQGLQFLFEYFSETQRNKGNFPGRFSGRQFSNSRSEMNVSTLELGDSALYLCASSLDGTDTQYFGPGTRLTVL.

CDR3 coding DNA: TGTGCCAGCAGGGGCTCTAACACCGGGGAGCTGTTTTTT. Residues: CASRGSNTGELFF. The chain links TRBV6-4 to TRBJ2-2; D not certain. Per the germline V gene, CDR1 is MRHNA and CDR2 is SNTAGT. Deletions cut 6 bases from V and 2 bases from J, with 7 bases between. The CDR3 consists of 13 residues.

The rearrangement joins TRBV28 to TRBJ1-5; tentative D call: TRBD1 (5 bases). Trimming pared 0 bases from V and 4 bases from J, leaving 10 bases between. Germline values: CDR1 MDHEN, CDR2 SYDVKM. The CDR3 runs to 15 residues. DNA of the CDR3: TGTGCCAGCAGTTTATGGGGGGTCTCTAATCAGCCCCAGCATTTT. Protein: CASSLWGVSNQPQHF. Full variable domain (outside the CDR3, taken from reference TRBV28 and TRBJ1-5): DVKVTQSSRYLVKRTGEKVFLECVQDMDHENMFWYRQDPGLGLRLIYFSYDVKMKEKGDIPEGYSVSREKKERFSLILESASTNQTSMYLCASSLWGVSNQPQHFGDGTRLSIL.

This clone was seen once. V usage is TRBV5-4 and J usage is TRBJ2-7, with 14 bases matching TRBD2. Germline CDR1 SGHNT, CDR2 YYREEE (reference sequence). With 5 bases clipped from V and 4 bases from J, the junction kept 14 bases outside the gene matches. The CDR3 sequence is 18 residues long. For the CDR3, the DNA is TGTGCCAGCAGGCGATTACCGGGACTAGCGGGGGAAAGATACGAGCAGTACTTC. Translating gives CASRRLPGLAGERYEQYF.